The 8 T cell receptor beta chains given below trace back to one sample, sequenced in a study of T-cell memory formation after mild COVID-19. TCRdb called the 5' RACE reads again in MiXCR, with one record for every CDR3 protein. The table shows roughly 350,000 distinct CDR3 sequences, with around 20% occurring only once. Sequencing was carried out using PBMCs or a T cell subset sorted from them (not recorded which). The receptor set was obtained from an adult woman who had mild COVID-19 (a few samples of this study predate the infection). Cell type and time point are not known.

This rearrangement joins TRBV5-1 to TRBJ1-5; D may be TRBD1 (6 bases). This CDR3 has 15 amino acids. Trimming shortened V by 4 bases and J by 0 bases, and 11 bases separated the two germline ends. The germline gives CDR1 SGHRS, CDR2 YFSETQ. The CDR3 region is CASSEQGNSNQPQHF. For the CDR3, the DNA is TGCGCCAGCAGCGAACAGGGCAATAGCAATCAGCCCCAGCATTTT.

This clonotype was found a few times. The chain uses TRBV6-4 and TRBJ2-3; D perhaps matches TRBD2 (5 bases). CDR1 and CDR2 from the germline V gene are MRHNA and SNTAGT. The CDR3 length is 13 residues. V shed 10 bases and J shed 0 bases, with 11 bases lying between them. CDR3 in DNA: TGTGCCACTTCAGCGGCTAGCACAGATACGCAGTATTTT. Translated: CATSAASTDTQYF.

This sequence joins TRBV20-1 and TRBJ2-7; TRBD2 matches at 10 bases. V shed 0 bases and J 2 bases; nucleotides not matched to a gene: 7. The length of the CDR3 is 16 residues. From germline, CDR1 is DFQATT and CDR2 SNEGSKA (reference sequence). The CDR3 DNA reads as TGCAGTGCTAGAGATACCGGGACTAGCGCTACCTACGAGCAGTACTTC. This translates into CSARDTGTSATYEQYF.

A few counts support this clonotype. The V gene is TRBV10-3, the J gene TRBJ2-5; possible D gene TRBD2, 6 bases. The CDR3 has 15 residues. V was clipped by 0 bases and J by 5 bases, with 13 bases between them. CDR1 and CDR2 (germline): ENHRY, SYGVKD. The CDR3 loop is CAISESIVGGETQYF. The CDR3 bases are TGTGCCATCAGTGAGTCGATTGTAGGAGGGGAGACCCAGTACTTC.

This clonotype was seen ten or more times. The J gene is TRBJ2-3, the V gene TRBV7-2, with 9 bases fitting TRBD2. CDR3 length: 15 residues. The germline CDR1 and CDR2 sequences are SGHTA and FQGNSA. The V gene end was trimmed by 5 bases and the J gene end by 1 base; junction bases not matched to a gene: 4. This CDR3 reads CASSIRTSGTDTQYF. The CDR3 nucleotides read TGTGCCAGCAGCATACGGACTAGCGGCACAGATACGCAGTATTTT.

This clonotype was seen a handful of times. The rearrangement joins TRBV7-2 to TRBJ2-3; D perhaps matches TRBD2 (6 bases). V lost 0 bases and J lost 2, with 12 bases in between. The CDR3 has 16 residues. Per germline, CDR1 SGHTA and CDR2 FQGNSA. For the CDR3, the DNA is TGTGCCAGCAGCTTAGCCCCGGGACTTAACACAGATACGCAGTATTTT. Translated, it gives CASSLAPGLNTDTQYF.

This chain links TRBV20-1 with TRBJ1-2, with a tentative D call TRBD1 (6 bases). Germline V gene sequence: CDR1 DFQATT, CDR2 SNEGSKA (reference sequence). V was cut by 1 base and J by 3 bases, with 12 bases left in between. This CDR3 comprises 14 residues. The CDR3 sequence: CSARVAGVYYGYTF. The DNA of the CDR3 is TGCAGTGCTAGAGTGGCAGGGGTATACTATGGCTACACCTTC.

V gene TRBV18 combines with J gene TRBJ2-1; D may correspond to TRBD1 or TRBD2 (5 bases each). Germline lookup yields CDR1 KGHSH and CDR2 LQKENI. Trimming stripped 3 bases from V and 3 bases from J, with 15 bases between. This CDR3 is built from 16 residues. CDR3 coding DNA: TGTGCCAGCTCACCGGGACCCCTCCGGAACTACAATGAGCAGTTCTTC. It specifies CASSPGPLRNYNEQFF. Using reference TRBV18 and TRBJ2-1 for the parts outside the CDR3, the full variable domain is NAGVMQNPRHLVRRRGQEARLRCSPMKGHSHVYWYRQLPEEGLKFMVYLQKENIIDESGMPKERFSAEFPKEGPSILRIQQVVRGDSAAYFCASSPGPLRNYNEQFFGPGTRLTVL.